Each of the 5 T cell receptor beta chains below was sequenced from the same sample in a study of blood T cell repertoires in COVID-19. TCRdb's table, derived via immunoSEQ multiplex PCR, lists solely in-frame clones and lacks some. In the table there are approximately 230,000 clones, about 85% of which are singletons. The material sequenced was peripheral blood. All receptors derive from a man younger than 35 with active or convalescent COVID-19.

This clone turned up a few times. This rearrangement joins TRBV28 to TRBJ1-5; maybe TRBD1 (5 bases). The V end lost 7 bases, the J end lost 2 bases, and 12 bases lay between the germline ends. This CDR3 is 14 amino acids long. Germline V gene data show CDR1 as MDHEN and CDR2 as SYDVKM. The CDR3 is CASTQSRGNQPQHF. Written as DNA, the CDR3 is TGTGCCAGCACGCAATCCAGGGGCAATCAGCCCCAGCATTTT. The variable domain in full, completed from reference TRBV28 and TRBJ1-5, reads DVKVTQSSRYLVKRTGEKVFLECVQDMDHENMFWYRQDPGLGLRLIYFSYDVKMKEKGDIPEGYSVSREKKERFSLILESASTNQTSMYLCASTQSRGNQPQHFGDGTRLSIL.

The V gene is TRBV5-6, the J gene TRBJ1-1; D call uncertain. Trimming took off 1 base at V and 6 bases at J, with 7 bases between the two ends. The CDR3 extends over 12 amino acids. Germline V gene data show CDR1 as SGHDT and CDR2 as YYEEEE. The DNA for the CDR3 is TGTGCCAGCAGCTTGCTTAGCGCTGAAGCTTTCTTT. Translation: CASSLLSAEAFF.

The V gene is TRBV7-9, the J gene TRBJ1-4, with a possible D match to TRBD1 (5 bases). The CDR3 covers 12 residues. V was clipped by 7 bases and J by 12 bases, with 15 bases between them. Germline CDR1 and CDR2: SEHNR and FQNEAQ (reference sequence). CDR3 bases: TGTGCCAGCATCCGCAGCGGGGCGGAACTGTTTTTT. It yields the protein CASIRSGAELFF.

V gene TRBV13 combines with J gene TRBJ1-6, with no clear D. The V end was cut by 6 bases, the J end by 12 bases, with 9 bases between. The germline gives CDR1 PRHDT, CDR2 FYEKMQ (reference sequence). The CDR3 has 11 amino acids. DNA of the CDR3: TGTGCCAGCAGTGTCGGCGGACCCCTCCACTTT. Translated: CASSVGGPLHF.

The chain combines TRBV7-9 with TRBJ2-1; TRBD2 matches 7 bases. The J segment lost 5 bases and the V segment lost 8 bases, leaving 6 bases of the junction unmatched. CDR3 length equals 13 residues. Germline CDR1 is SEHNR and CDR2 is FQNEAQ (reference sequence). The CDR3 loop reads CASALSGDNEQFF. The CDR3 nucleotides are TGTGCCAGCGCTCTGAGCGGGGACAATGAGCAGTTCTTC.